This is a list of T cell receptor beta chains from one sample in a study of cytomegalovirus exposure and HLA in healthy donors. Method: immunoSEQ multiplex PCR; TCRdb's copy keeps in-frame clones and lacks some. The table records tens of thousands of clones, just under 80% of them present only once. Sequencing input: PBMCs. The origin of the receptors is a man between 35 and 55 years old in good health and CMV-seronegative. Each CDR3 is given with its conserved first and last residue. The D gene is left open where the match is weak. Some rows have no size entry. The others give once, few or many, or a class for an expanded clone.

clone_size j_call v_call d_call cdr3_aa cdr3_nt
NA TRBJ2-7 TRBV14 TRBD1 CASSGVWGQTYEQYF TGTGCCAGCAGCGGCGTGTGGGGACAGACCTACGAGCAGTACTTC
NA TRBJ2-7 TRBV6-5 TRBD2 CASRTGTSGSYEQYF TGTGCCAGCAGGACCGGGACTAGCGGATCCTACGAGCAGTACTTC
NA TRBJ1-4 TRBV18 NA CASSPPNRYNEKLFF TGTGCCAGCTCACCACCGAACCGGTATAATGAAAAACTGTTTTTT
NA TRBJ2-7 TRBV7-9 TRBD1 CASSQQGYGQYF TGTGCCAGCAGCCAACAGGGGTATGGGCAGTACTTC
NA TRBJ2-5 TRBV5-3 TRBD2 CARSYTSGQETQYF TGTGCCAGAAGCTATACTAGCGGGCAAGAGACCCAGTACTTC
NA TRBJ2-7 TRBV5-1 NA CASSLVAGGSYEQYF TGCGCCAGCAGCTTGGTAGCAGGGGGGTCCTACGAGCAGTACTTC
NA TRBJ1-2 TRBV20-1 NA CSASRGNGYTF TGCAGTGCTAGTAGAGGGAATGGCTACACCTTC
NA TRBJ1-1 TRBV6-1 NA CASSGLTGNTEAFF TGTGCCAGCAGTGGGCTGACAGGGAACACTGAAGCTTTCTTT
NA TRBJ1-2 TRBV19 NA CASSPTGNSYGYTF TGTGCCAGTAGTCCTACAGGGAATTCCTATGGCTACACCTTC
NA TRBJ1-3 TRBV12-5 TRBD1 CASGPSVGQGGNTIYF TGTGCTAGTGGTCCTTCAGTGGGACAGGGCGGGAACACCATATATTTT
NA TRBJ2-1 TRBV5-1 NA CASRRDGQGGNEQFF TGCGCCAGCCGTCGGGATGGGCAGGGGGGAAATGAGCAGTTCTTC
few TRBJ2-2 TRBV7-9 NA CASDRETGELFF TGTGCCAGCGATAGGGAGACCGGGGAGCTGTTTTTT
NA TRBJ2-5 TRBV7-9 NA CASSLGLDWATQETQYF TGTGCCAGCAGCTTAGGGTTGGATTGGGCTACCCAAGAGACCCAGTACTTC
NA TRBJ2-1 TRBV19 TRBD1 CASSMQGALDEQFF TGTGCCAGTAGTATGCAGGGGGCTCTCGATGAGCAGTTCTTC
NA TRBJ2-5 TRBV6-1 TRBD1 CASSLAGGYQETQYF TGTGCCAGCAGTTTGGCAGGGGGCTACCAAGAGACCCAGTACTTC
few TRBJ2-3 TRBV27 TRBD1 CASSSLGGQGWGTDTQYF TGTGCCAGCAGTTCCCTAGGGGGACAGGGTTGGGGCACAGATACGCAGTATTTT
NA TRBJ2-5 TRBV27 TRBD2 CASSSWTSGETQYF TGTGCCAGCAGTTCCTGGACTAGCGGAGAGACCCAGTACTTC
few TRBJ2-2 TRBV10-1 NA CASSPQVSTGELFF TGCGCCAGCTCTCCCCAGGTGTCCACCGGGGAGCTGTTTTTT
NA TRBJ1-2 TRBV7-9 TRBD1 CASSFLGQAYGYTF TGTGCCAGCAGCTTTTTGGGACAGGCATATGGCTACACCTTC
NA TRBJ1-1 TRBV11-3 NA CASARGQNTEAFF TGTGCCAGCGCCCGGGGACAGAACACTGAAGCTTTCTTT
NA TRBJ2-1 TRBV6-4 TRBD2 CASSPLAGAYNEQFF TGTGCCAGCAGTCCACTAGCGGGGGCTTACAATGAGCAGTTCTTC
NA TRBJ1-2 TRBV2 NA CASTTQGIYGYTF TGTGCCAGCACCACACAGGGAATCTATGGCTACACCTTC
NA TRBJ1-4 TRBV5-1 NA CASSLDAEGKLFF TGCGCCAGCAGCTTGGATGCAGAGGGAAAACTGTTTTTT
NA TRBJ1-6 TRBV5-1 TRBD1 CASSLDRGNSPLHF TGCGCCAGCAGCTTGGACAGGGGGAATTCACCCCTCCACTTT
NA TRBJ1-1 TRBV5-4 TRBD1 CASSFGTVNTEAFF TGTGCCAGCAGCTTCGGGACAGTGAACACTGAAGCTTTCTTT
NA TRBJ2-1 TRBV27 TRBD2 CASTYSGGDSYNEQFF TGTGCCAGCACCTATAGCGGGGGAGACTCCTACAATGAGCAGTTCTTC
NA TRBJ2-5 TRBV5-1 TRBD1 CASSWGTEETQYF TGCGCCAGCAGCTGGGGGACAGAAGAGACCCAGTACTTC
NA TRBJ2-1 TRBV29-1 TRBD2 CSVVLAGRDNEQFF TGCAGCGTTGTGCTAGCGGGCCGGGACAATGAGCAGTTCTTC
NA TRBJ2-1 TRBV29-1 TRBD2 CSVRGLAGGRSSYNEQFF TGCAGCGTTCGGGGACTAGCGGGGGGAAGGAGCTCCTACAATGAGCAGTTCTTC
NA TRBJ1-5 TRBV7-2 NA CASSLQGGQPQHF TGTGCCAGCAGCTTACAGGGAGGTCAGCCCCAGCATTTT
NA TRBJ2-1 TRBV5-1 TRBD2 CASSLDAGGYNEQFF TGCGCCAGCAGTCTCGACGCGGGAGGCTACAATGAGCAGTTCTTC
NA TRBJ2-7 TRBV11-2 NA CASSPQPKGFSYEQYF TGTGCCAGCAGCCCCCAACCGAAGGGGTTCTCCTACGAGCAGTACTTC
NA TRBJ2-3 TRBV6-1 TRBD2 CASSEPRLAGFTDTQYF TGTGCCAGCAGTGAACCTAGGCTAGCGGGTTTTACAGATACGCAGTATTTT
NA TRBJ2-7 TRBV5-1 NA CASSPLEGSYEQYF TGCGCCAGCAGCCCACTTGAGGGATCCTACGAGCAGTACTTC
once TRBJ1-1 TRBV10-3 NA CATETDRNTEAFF TGTGCCACTGAAACCGACAGGAACACTGAAGCTTTCTTT
NA TRBJ2-3 TRBV7-8 NA CASRGATQYF TGTGCCAGCCGAGGAGCCACGCAGTATTTT
NA TRBJ1-2 TRBV28 TRBD1 CAILQRAGGRYGYTF TGTGCCATCCTTCAAAGGGCAGGGGGACGTTATGGCTACACCTTC
NA TRBJ2-3 TRBV6-1 TRBD1 CASKPGGLTDTQYF TGTGCCAGCAAGCCAGGGGGCCTCACAGATACGCAGTATTTT
once TRBJ2-7 TRBV5-4 TRBD2 CASSLGLAGTSYEQYF TGTGCCAGCAGCTTGGGACTAGCGGGTACCTCCTACGAGCAGTACTTC
NA TRBJ2-1 TRBV6-1 TRBD2 CASSEGSGGYNEQFF TGTGCCAGCAGTGAAGGTAGCGGGGGCTACAATGAGCAGTTCTTC